The next 27 T cell receptor beta chains were all read from a single sample in a study of human T cells and chemical hapten exposure. Noted time point: healthy volunteer bleed at 6 weeks. Total RNA came from unfractionated whole blood. TCRdb processed the RACE reads anew with MiXCR; each CDR3 protein has one entry. The sample carries about 82,000 distinct CDR3 sequences, around 8.7% recorded once. Sample: whole blood. The receptors come from a male donor in good health. Some clones in this sample may be carry-over from other donors' samples.

This clonotype was counted a few times. The V and J genes are TRBV28 and TRBJ2-5; D is unresolved. V lost 2 bases, J lost 2 bases, and 6 bases lay in between. This CDR3 has 13 amino acids. Germline V gives CDR1 MDHEN, CDR2 SYDVKM. CDR3 amino acids: CASSLGSQETQYF. CDR3 bases: TGTGCCAGCAGTTTAGGCTCGCAAGAGACCCAGTACTTC.

This clonotype was counted a few times. The CDR3 DNA reads as TGTGCCAGCAGCGTAGACTTCAGACCCTACAATGAGCAGTTCTTC. Translating it yields CASSVDFRPYNEQFF. This rearrangement joins TRBV7-8 to TRBJ2-1; D gene uncertain. The germline V gene encodes CDR1 SGHVS and CDR2 FQNEAQ. V lost 5 bases, J lost 2 bases, and 13 bases lay in between. The CDR3 is 15 residues long.

As DNA, the CDR3 is TGTGCCAGCAGCTTAGCCGGGGACAGCAATCAGCCCCAGCATTTT. Amino acids: CASSLAGDSNQPQHF. V gene TRBV7-9 combines with J gene TRBJ1-5, with a possible D match to TRBD1 (5 bases). The V and J ends lost 0 bases and 1 base respectively, with 7 bases between them. The germline V gene has CDR1 SEHNR and CDR2 FQNEAQ (reference sequence). This CDR3 has 15 amino acids.

This clonotype was recorded a few times. The chain recombines TRBV11-2 with TRBJ2-6; D is perhaps TRBD1 or TRBD2 (5 bases each). Germline V gene lookup returns CDR1 SGHAT and CDR2 FQNNGV. The V gene lost 4 bases and the J gene lost 12 bases, with 13 bases spanning the gap. The CDR3 extends over 13 amino acids. CDR3 DNA: TGTGCCAGCAGCTCCGGGGCCCGAAGCGTCCTGACTTTC. The encoded protein is CASSSGARSVLTF.

The CDR3 coding sequence is TGTGCCAGCAGGGCCGGACAGGGGAATAATGAGCAGTTCTTC. It is translated as CASRAGQGNNEQFF. The genes are TRBV2 and TRBJ2-1; 9 bases align to TRBD1. CDR1 SNHLY and CDR2 FYNNEI come from the germline V gene. V lost 6 bases to trimming and J lost 7 bases; unmatched junction nucleotides: 7. The CDR3 runs 14 residues.

In this sample, this clonotype turned up many times. The CDR3 sequence is CASSKTRDNEQFF. The CDR3 nucleotides read TGTGCCAGCAGCAAAACCCGGGACAATGAGCAGTTCTTC. The chain carries TRBV7-9 and TRBJ2-1; unclear D gene. The V gene lost 5 bases and the J gene lost 5 bases, with 10 bases spanning the gap. The CDR3 runs 13 residues. Germline V gene data show CDR1 as SEHNR and CDR2 as FQNEAQ (reference sequence).

The V and J genes are TRBV12-3 or TRBV12-4 and TRBJ2-7, with 7 bases matching TRBD1. CDR3 length: 15 amino acids. The ends lost 6 bases at V and 0 bases at J; junction bases unmatched: 8. The CDR3 reads CASRRTGDLSYEQYF. As DNA, the CDR3 is TGTGCCAGCAGGAGAACAGGGGACCTCTCCTACGAGCAGTACTTC.

This clonotype has at least ten counts. The V call is TRBV12-3 or TRBV12-4, the J call TRBJ2-6, with 7 bases that match TRBD2. This CDR3 contains 15 residues. With V trimmed by 5 bases and J by 1 base, 2 bases remained unmatched. CDR3 in DNA: TGTGCCAGCAGTCCGGGAGGATCTGGGGCCAACGTCCTGACTTTC. Translation: CASSPGGSGANVLTF.

The chain has TRBV4-3 and TRBJ2-7, with D unclear. V lost 4 bases and J 5 bases, leaving 12 bases between the germline ends. Germline V gene lookup returns CDR1 LGHNA and CDR2 YSLEER. This CDR3 spans 13 amino acids. The CDR3 DNA reads as TGCGCCAGCAGCCCTTACGTGGGTAACGAGCAGTACTTC. This codes for CASSPYVGNEQYF.

A few counts support this clonotype. The chain recombines TRBV7-6 with TRBJ1-1; 7 bases agree with TRBD1. The CDR3 spans 16 residues. J lost 1 base, V lost 6 bases, and 11 bases had no gene match. CDR1 is SGHVS, CDR2 FNYEAQ, per germline. CDR3 coding DNA: TGTGCCAGCAGTTCTGGAGGGGGCTTTGGGAACACTGAAGCTTTCTTT. This translates into CASSSGGGFGNTEAFF.

The chain carries TRBV5-1 and TRBJ2-3; unclear D gene. The CDR3 is 16 residues long. V lost 0 bases, J lost 2 bases, and 13 bases lay in between. The germline CDR1 and CDR2 sequences are SGHRS and YFSETQ. The CDR3 DNA reads TGCGCCAGCAGCTTGGATGGAAGGGTTTTCACAGATACGCAGTATTTT. Encoded protein: CASSLDGRVFTDTQYF. The whole variable domain, remainder taken from reference TRBV5-1 and TRBJ2-3, is KAGVTQTPRYLIKTRGQQVTLSCSPISGHRSVSWYQQTPGQGLQFLFEYFSETQRNKGNFPGRFSGRQFSNSRSEMNVSTLELGDSALYLCASSLDGRVFTDTQYFGPGTRLTVL.

This clonotype was detected many times. This chain links TRBV5-1 with TRBJ2-1; 9 positions match TRBD2. Trimming took 4 bases from V and 4 from J; bases not matched to a gene: 12. This CDR3 has 17 amino acids. Germline V lookup: CDR1 SGHRS, CDR2 YFSETQ. The chain's CDR3 is CASSPPGLAGGYNEQFF. The CDR3 nucleotides read TGCGCCAGCAGCCCCCCGGGACTAGCAGGAGGATACAATGAGCAGTTCTTC.

The chain is built from TRBV6-2 or TRBV6-3 and TRBJ2-2; 10 nucleotides agree with TRBD2. This CDR3 is 16 amino acids long. CDR1 and CDR2 (germline): MNHEY, SVGEGT. V shed 6 bases, J shed 3 bases, and the junction held 7 bases outside the gene matches. CDR3 protein: CASSLTSGEYTGELFF. Written as DNA, the CDR3 is TGTGCCAGCAGCCTTACTAGCGGGGAATACACCGGGGAGCTGTTTTTT.

DNA for the CDR3: TGTGCCATCAGGAGGGGACAGCTGACAAGGGAGCAGTACTTC. Protein: CAIRRGQLTREQYF. The chain joins TRBV10-3 to TRBJ2-7, with 7 bases identical to TRBD1. This CDR3 spans 14 amino acids. V trimming: 6 bases; J trimming: 7 bases; junction bases outside the gene matches: 12. The germline CDR1 and CDR2 sequences are ENHRY and SYGVKD.

This clonotype occurred a few times. The V gene is TRBV6-5, the J gene TRBJ1-2, with 9 bases aligning to TRBD1. The CDR3 contains 14 residues. Looked up from germline, CDR1 is MNHEY and CDR2 is SVGAGI. V dropped 7 bases and J dropped 5; count of bases not matched to a gene: 8. Written as DNA, the CDR3 is TGTGCCAGCACTATGGGACAGGGAAGATATGGCTACACCTTC. It specifies CASTMGQGRYGYTF.

The chain carries TRBV7-9 and TRBJ1-1, with TRBD1 matching 9 bases. V shed 4 bases, J shed 5 bases, and the junction held 8 bases outside the gene matches. The CDR3 spans 15 residues. From germline, CDR1 is SEHNR and CDR2 FQNEAQ (reference sequence). As DNA, the CDR3 is TGTGCCAGCAGCTCTTTACAGGGGGCGGGAACTGAAGCTTTCTTT. It codes for CASSSLQGAGTEAFF. Drawing the rest from reference TRBV7-9 and TRBJ1-1, the complete variable domain is DTGVSQNPRHKITKRGQNVTFRCDPISEHNRLYWYRQTLGQGPEFLTYFQNEAQLEKSRLLSDRFSAERPKGSFSTLEIQRTEQGDSAMYLCASSSLQGAGTEAFFGQGTRLTVV.

V and J are TRBV5-1 and TRBJ2-5; no definite D call. The CDR3 runs to 16 residues. CDR1 is SGHRS, CDR2 YFSETQ, per germline. V lost 4 bases and J 2 bases, leaving 18 bases between the germline ends. The CDR3 DNA follows: TGCGCCAGCAGCATGGACGGAGAGAAAAATCAAGAGACCCAGTACTTC. Its translation is CASSMDGEKNQETQYF.

In this sample, this clonotype turned up a few times. The chain is built from TRBV5-1 and TRBJ2-1; TRBD2 agrees at 12 bases. The CDR3 consists of 17 residues. In germline, CDR1 is SGHRS, CDR2 YFSETQ. V lost 0 bases, J lost 8 bases, and 9 bases stayed unmatched. The CDR3 spells CASSLGLAGGLGDEQFF. The CDR3 DNA reads as TGCGCCAGCAGCTTGGGCCTAGCGGGAGGGCTCGGGGATGAGCAGTTCTTC.

This clonotype turned up a few times. The chain combines TRBV6-1 with TRBJ2-1; 10 bases line up with TRBD2. V trimming: 2 bases; J trimming: 4 bases; junction bases outside the gene matches: 5. CDR1 and CDR2 (germline): MNHNS, SASEGT. There are 16 residues in the CDR3. DNA of the CDR3: TGTGCCAGCAGTGAACGCGGAGCGGGGGGGTACAATGAGCAGTTCTTC. Translating it yields CASSERGAGGYNEQFF.

This sequence joins TRBV7-3 and TRBJ2-2; the D is unclear. V was pared by 1 base and J by 2 bases, with 8 bases between. CDR1 and CDR2 from the germline V gene are SGHTA and FQGTGA. This CDR3 is built from 15 residues. The CDR3 DNA is TGTGCCAGCAGCTTAAAGGCAGCAAACACCGGGGAGCTGTTTTTT. Translation gives CASSLKAANTGELFF.

This clonotype was picked up many times. This rearrangement joins TRBV18 to TRBJ1-4; D ambiguous. Germline V CDR1 and CDR2: KGHSH, LQKENI. The CDR3 runs to 12 residues. Trimming pared 3 bases from V and 8 bases from J, leaving 7 bases between. The CDR3 DNA sequence: TGTGCCAGCTCACCCTTCACCGAAAAACTGTTTTTT. Its translation: CASSPFTEKLFF.

The gene calls are TRBV27 and TRBJ1-2, with D unclear. V lost 5 bases and J 2 bases, leaving 6 bases between the germline ends. This CDR3 spans 12 amino acids. CDR1 is MNHEY and CDR2 is SMNVEV in the germline V gene (reference sequence). The CDR3 sequence: CASSGENYGYTF. The CDR3 DNA sequence: TGTGCCAGCAGTGGGGAGAACTATGGCTACACCTTC.

The chain carries TRBV20-1 and TRBJ2-5; 7 bases agree with TRBD2. Losses at the gene ends were 6 bases for V and 4 bases for J; bases not matched to a gene: 5. The CDR3 contains 12 residues. The germline CDR1 and CDR2 sequences are DFQATT and SNEGSKA (reference sequence). The CDR3 is CSATSGGETQYF. The DNA of the CDR3 is TGCAGTGCAACGTCGGGGGGAGAGACCCAGTACTTC.

This clonotype was observed a handful of times. The chain employs TRBV6-2 or TRBV6-3 and TRBJ1-3, with no clear D. The CDR3 is made up of 13 amino acids. V lost 2 bases and J lost 0, with 2 bases in between. From germline, CDR1 is MNHEY and CDR2 SVGEGT. The CDR3 DNA sequence: TGTGCCAGCAGTTACAACTCTGGAAACACCATATATTTT. Residues: CASSYNSGNTIYF.

This clonotype was observed a handful of times. The chain has TRBV29-1 and TRBJ1-1; unclear D gene. The V gene's germline CDR1 is SQVTM and CDR2 ANQGSEA. There are 11 residues in the CDR3. The V gene lost 6 bases and the J gene lost 2 bases, with 7 bases spanning the gap. CDR3 nucleotides: TGCAGCGTCCAGACAAACACTGAAGCTTTCTTT. As protein: CSVQTNTEAFF.

There are a few counts of this clonotype. The chain is built from TRBV12-3 or TRBV12-4 and TRBJ1-1; weak D call: TRBD1 (5 bases). V shed 5 bases and J shed 8 bases, with 12 bases lying between them. The CDR3 contains 12 residues. The CDR3 loop is CASSPPGQEAFF. In DNA form, the CDR3 reads TGTGCCAGCAGTCCCCCAGGGCAGGAAGCTTTCTTT.

This clonotype was picked up a small number of times. The chain joins TRBV20-1 to TRBJ1-1; 9 nucleotides line up with TRBD1. V was clipped by 6 bases and J by 5 bases; unmatched bases: 4. This CDR3 comprises 12 residues. CDR1 and CDR2 (germline): DFQATT, SNEGSKA (reference sequence). The chain's CDR3 is CSALQGATEAFF. The CDR3 region has the DNA TGCAGTGCGCTACAGGGGGCGACTGAAGCTTTCTTT.